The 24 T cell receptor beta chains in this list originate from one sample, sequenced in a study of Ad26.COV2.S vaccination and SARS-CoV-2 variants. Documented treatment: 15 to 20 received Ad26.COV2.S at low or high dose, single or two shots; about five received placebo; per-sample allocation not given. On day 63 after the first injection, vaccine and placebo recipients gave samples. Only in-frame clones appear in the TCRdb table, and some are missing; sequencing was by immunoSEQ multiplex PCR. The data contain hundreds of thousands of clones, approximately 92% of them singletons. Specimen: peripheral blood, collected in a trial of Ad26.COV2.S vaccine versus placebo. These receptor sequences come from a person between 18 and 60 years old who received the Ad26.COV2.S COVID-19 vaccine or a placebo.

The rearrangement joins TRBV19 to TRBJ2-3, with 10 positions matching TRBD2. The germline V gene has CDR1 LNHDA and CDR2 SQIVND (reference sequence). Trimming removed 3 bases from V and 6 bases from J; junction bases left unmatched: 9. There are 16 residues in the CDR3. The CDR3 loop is CASSIWTSGNQDTQYF. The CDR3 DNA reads TGTGCCAGTAGTATCTGGACTAGCGGAAATCAGGATACGCAGTATTTT. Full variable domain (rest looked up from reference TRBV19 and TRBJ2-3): DGGITQSPKYLFRKEGQNVTLSCEQNLNHDAMYWYRQDPGQGLRLIYYSQIVNDFQKGDIAEGYSVSREKKESFPLTVTSAQKNPTAFYLCASSIWTSGNQDTQYFGPGTRLTVL.

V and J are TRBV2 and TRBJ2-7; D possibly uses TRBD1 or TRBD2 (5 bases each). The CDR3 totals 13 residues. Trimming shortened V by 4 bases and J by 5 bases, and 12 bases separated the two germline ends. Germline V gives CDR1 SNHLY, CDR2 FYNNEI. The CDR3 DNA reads TGTGCCAGCAGTGCGGGGCCCTGGGACGAGCAGTACGTC. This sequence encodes CASSAGPWDEQYV.

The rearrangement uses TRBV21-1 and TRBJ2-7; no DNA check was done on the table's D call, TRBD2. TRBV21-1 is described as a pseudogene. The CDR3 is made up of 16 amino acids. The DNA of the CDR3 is TGTGCCAGCAGCAAAGAAGGACTAGCGGGACTGTACGAGCAGTACGTC. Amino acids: CASSKEGLAGLYEQYV.

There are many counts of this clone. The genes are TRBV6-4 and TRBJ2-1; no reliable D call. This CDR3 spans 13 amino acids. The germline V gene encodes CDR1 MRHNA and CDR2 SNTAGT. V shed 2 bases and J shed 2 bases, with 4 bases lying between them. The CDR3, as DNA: TGTGCCAGCAGTGACGGAACCTACAATGAGCAGTTCTTC. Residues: CASSDGTYNEQFF.

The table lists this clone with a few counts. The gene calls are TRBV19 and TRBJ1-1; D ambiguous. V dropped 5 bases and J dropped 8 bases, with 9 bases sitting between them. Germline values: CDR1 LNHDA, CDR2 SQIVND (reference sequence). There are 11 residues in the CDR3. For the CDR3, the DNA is TGTGCCAGTAGTGCCCGGGCGGAAGCTTTCTTT. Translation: CASSARAEAFF.

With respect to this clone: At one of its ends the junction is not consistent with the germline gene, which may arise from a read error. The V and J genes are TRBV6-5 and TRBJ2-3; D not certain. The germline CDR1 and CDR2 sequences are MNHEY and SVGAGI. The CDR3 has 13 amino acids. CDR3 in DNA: TGTGCCAGCAGTTACCGACGCACGGATACGCAGTATTTT. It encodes CASSYRRTDTQYF.

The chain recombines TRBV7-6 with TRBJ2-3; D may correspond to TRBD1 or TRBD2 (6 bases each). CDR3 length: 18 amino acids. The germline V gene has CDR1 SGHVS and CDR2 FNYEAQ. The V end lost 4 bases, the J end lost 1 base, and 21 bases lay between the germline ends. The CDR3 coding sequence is TGTGCCAGCAGCTCCAGGGCAAATTCGGGGGCGGGCACAGATACGCAGTATTTT. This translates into CASSSRANSGAGTDTQYF.

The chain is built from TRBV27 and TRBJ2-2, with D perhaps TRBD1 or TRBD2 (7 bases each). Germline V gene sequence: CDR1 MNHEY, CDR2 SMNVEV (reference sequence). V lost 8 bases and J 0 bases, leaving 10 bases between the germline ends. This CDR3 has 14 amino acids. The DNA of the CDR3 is TGTGCCAGCGGGAGGGGGCCGAACACCGGGGAGCTGTTTTTT. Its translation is CASGRGPNTGELFF.

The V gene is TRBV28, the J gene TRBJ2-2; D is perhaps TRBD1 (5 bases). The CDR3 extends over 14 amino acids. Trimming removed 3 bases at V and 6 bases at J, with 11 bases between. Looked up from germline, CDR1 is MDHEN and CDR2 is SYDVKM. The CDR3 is CASSLVGVPGELFF. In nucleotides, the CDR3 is TGTGCCAGCAGTTTGGTAGGGGTACCCGGGGAGCTGTTTTTT.

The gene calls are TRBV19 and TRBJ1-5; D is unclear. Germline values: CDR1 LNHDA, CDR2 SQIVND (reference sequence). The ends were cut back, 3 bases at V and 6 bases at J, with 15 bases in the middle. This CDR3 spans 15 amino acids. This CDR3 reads CASSIRLGGGQPQHF. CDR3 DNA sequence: TGTGCCAGTAGTATTCGACTGGGCGGCGGTCAGCCCCAGCATTTT.

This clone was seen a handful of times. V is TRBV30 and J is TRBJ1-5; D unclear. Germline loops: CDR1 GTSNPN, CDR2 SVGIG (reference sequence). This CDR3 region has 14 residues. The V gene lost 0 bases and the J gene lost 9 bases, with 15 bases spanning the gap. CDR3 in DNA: TGTGCCTGGAGTGTAGGTGACGGGTTTAGGCCCCAGCATTTT. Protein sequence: CAWSVGDGFRPQHF. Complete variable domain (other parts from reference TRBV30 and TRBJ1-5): SQTIHQWPATLVQPVGSPLSLECTVEGTSNPNLYWYRQAAGRGLQLLFYSVGIGQISSEVPQNLSASRPQDRQFILSSKKLLLSDSGFYLCAWSVGDGFRPQHFGDGTRLSIL.

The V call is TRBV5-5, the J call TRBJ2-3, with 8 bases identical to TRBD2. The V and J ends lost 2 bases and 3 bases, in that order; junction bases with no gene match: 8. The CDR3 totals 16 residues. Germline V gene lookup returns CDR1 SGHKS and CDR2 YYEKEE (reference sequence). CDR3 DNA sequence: TGTGCCAGCAGCTTAAGAACTAGCGGACCTACAGATACGCAGTATTTT. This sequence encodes CASSLRTSGPTDTQYF.

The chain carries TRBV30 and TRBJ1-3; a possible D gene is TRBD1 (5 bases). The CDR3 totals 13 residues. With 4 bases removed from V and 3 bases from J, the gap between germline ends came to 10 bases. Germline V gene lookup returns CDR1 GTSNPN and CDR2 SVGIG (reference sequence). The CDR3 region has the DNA TGTGCCTGGATGGGGGTCAGTGGAAACACCATATATTTT. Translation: CAWMGVSGNTIYF.

The CDR3 DNA follows: TGTGCCAGCAGCCCCCGGTTTAGGGACAGGAGGTTAGGTAGCAATCAGCCCCAGCATTTT. Translating gives CASSPRFRDRRLGSNQPQHF. V usage is TRBV7-8 and J usage is TRBJ1-5; 8 bases are shared with TRBD1. CDR1 and CDR2 from the germline V gene are SGHVS and FQNEAQ. The CDR3 extends over 20 amino acids. The junction had 18 bases not matched to a gene; V was cut back by 5 bases and J by 0 bases.

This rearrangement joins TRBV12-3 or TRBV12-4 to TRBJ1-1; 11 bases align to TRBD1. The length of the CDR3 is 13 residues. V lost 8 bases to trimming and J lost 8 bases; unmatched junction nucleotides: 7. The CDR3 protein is CASSWDRGKEAFF. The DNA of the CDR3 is TGTGCCAGCTCATGGGACAGGGGGAAGGAAGCTTTCTTT.

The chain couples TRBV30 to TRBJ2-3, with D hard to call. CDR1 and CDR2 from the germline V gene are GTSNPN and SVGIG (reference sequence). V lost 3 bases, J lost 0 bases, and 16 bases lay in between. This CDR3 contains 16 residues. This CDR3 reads CAWSAGRTSSTDTQYF. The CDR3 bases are TGTGCCTGGAGCGCCGGACGGACCTCTAGCACAGATACGCAGTATTTT.

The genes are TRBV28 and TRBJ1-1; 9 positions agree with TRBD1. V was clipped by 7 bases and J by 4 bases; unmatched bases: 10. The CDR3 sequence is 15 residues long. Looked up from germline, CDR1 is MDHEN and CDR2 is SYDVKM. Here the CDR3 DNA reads TGTGCCAGCATTAGAACGGGACAGGGTTTCACTGAAGCTTTCTTT. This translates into CASIRTGQGFTEAFF.

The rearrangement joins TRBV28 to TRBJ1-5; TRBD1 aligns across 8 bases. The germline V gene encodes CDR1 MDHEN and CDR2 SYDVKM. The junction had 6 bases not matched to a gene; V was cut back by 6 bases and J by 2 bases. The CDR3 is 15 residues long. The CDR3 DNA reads TGTGCCAGCAGGCTCCCAGGGGGCGGCAATCAGCCCCAGCATTTT. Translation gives CASRLPGGGNQPQHF.

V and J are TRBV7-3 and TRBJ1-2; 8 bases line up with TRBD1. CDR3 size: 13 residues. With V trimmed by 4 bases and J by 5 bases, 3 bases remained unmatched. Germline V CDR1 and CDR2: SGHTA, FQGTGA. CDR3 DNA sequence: TGTGCCAGCAGCTCAGGGGGCGGGTATGGCTACACCTTC. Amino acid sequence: CASSSGGGYGYTF.

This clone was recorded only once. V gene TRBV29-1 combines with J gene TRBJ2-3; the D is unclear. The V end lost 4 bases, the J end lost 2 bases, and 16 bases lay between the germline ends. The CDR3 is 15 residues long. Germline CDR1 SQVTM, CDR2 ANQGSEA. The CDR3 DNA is TGCAGCGTTGTGAAGCCTCCCATGGTCACAGATACGCAGTATTTT. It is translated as CSVVKPPMVTDTQYF.

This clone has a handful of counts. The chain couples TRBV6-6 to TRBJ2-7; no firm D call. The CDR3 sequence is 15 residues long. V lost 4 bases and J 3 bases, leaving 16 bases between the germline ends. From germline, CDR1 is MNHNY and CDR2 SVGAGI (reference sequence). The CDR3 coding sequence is TGTGCCAGCAGTTTTCAGCTTTTGGCAGTCTACGAGCAGTACTTC. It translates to CASSFQLLAVYEQYF.

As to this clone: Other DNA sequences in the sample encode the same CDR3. CDR3 DNA: TGTGCCAGTAGTATACGCAACTATGGCTACACCTTC. Protein product: CASSIRNYGYTF. This chain uses TRBV19 with TRBJ1-2; D call uncertain. CDR3 length: 12 amino acids. V was cut by 2 bases and J by 2 bases, with 3 bases left in between. Germline V gene data show CDR1 as LNHDA and CDR2 as SQIVND (reference sequence). Together with reference TRBV19 and TRBJ1-2, the CDR3 gives the full variable domain: DGGITQSPKYLFRKEGQNVTLSCEQNLNHDAMYWYRQDPGQGLRLIYYSQIVNDFQKGDIAEGYSVSREKKESFPLTVTSAQKNPTAFYLCASSIRNYGYTFGSGTRLTVV.

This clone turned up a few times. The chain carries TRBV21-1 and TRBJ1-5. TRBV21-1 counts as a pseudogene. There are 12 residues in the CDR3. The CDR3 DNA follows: TGTGCCAGCAGCAAAGGGGGGAAGCCCCAGCATTTT. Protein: CASSKGGKPQHF.

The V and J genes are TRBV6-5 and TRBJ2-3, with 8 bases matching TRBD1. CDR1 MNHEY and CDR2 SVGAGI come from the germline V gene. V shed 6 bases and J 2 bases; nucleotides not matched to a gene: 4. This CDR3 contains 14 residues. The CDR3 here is CASRDRVSTDTQYF. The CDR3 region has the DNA TGTGCCAGCAGGGACAGGGTCTCCACAGATACGCAGTATTTT.